This T cell receptor beta chain was identified in a study of quantifying T cell responses using KT2 cells. Study details: cDNA was made from DNase-treated RNA using alpha and beta constant primers. The T4 ligation step was estimated to exceed 8.5% efficiency under optimum conditions.

Known numbers of the T cell clone KT2 were added to PBMC. A single-stranded UMI oligo with SP2 sequence was ligated to cDNA 3' ends. An equimolar mix of RC1.1 and RC1.2 primed the beta chain across TRBC1 and TRBC2. From the second PCR onward, TCR alpha and beta chains were processed separately. TCRdb re-derived calls from the UMI-ligation and nested PCR reads in MiXCR, one entry per CDR3 protein. Among over 55,000 distinct CDR3 sequences listed, 9% to 15% were seen once. This clonotype came up a few times. The clonotype originates from a human donor. Sequenced input: PBMCs spiked with cells of the T cell clone KT2.

CDR3: CASSSQTSGSLDEQFF. CDR3 DNA sequence: TGCGCCAGCAGCTCACAGACTAGCGGGTCTCTGGATGAGCAGTTCTTC. This chain joins TRBV5-1 and TRBJ2-1; 10 bases match TRBD2. The CDR3 covers 16 residues. J lost 8 bases, V lost 3 bases, and 11 bases had no gene match. CDR1 SGHRS and CDR2 YFSETQ come from the germline V gene.